The 26 T cell receptor beta chains presented below share a single source sample, sequenced in a study of blood T cell repertoires in COVID-19. The protocol was immunoSEQ multiplex PCR, while the TCRdb copy is restricted to in-frame clones and leaves out a portion. The table includes approximately 140,000 clones, around 87% detected once. Sequences were obtained from peripheral blood. The receptors shown here come from a man aged 18 to 30 with COVID-19, enrolled during active disease.

This chain uses TRBV25-1 with TRBJ2-3; no firm D call. Trimming left V 7 bases short and J 4 bases short, with 6 bases between. The germline V gene encodes CDR1 MGHDK and CDR2 SYGVNS. The CDR3 covers 11 residues. Here the CDR3 reads CASMAADTQYF. The CDR3 DNA reads as TGTGCCAGCATGGCTGCAGATACGCAGTATTTT.

The chain uses TRBV5-6 and TRBJ2-1; weak D call: TRBD1 (5 bases). V gave up 4 bases and J gave up 4 bases, with 12 bases separating them. The V gene's germline CDR1 is SGHDT and CDR2 YYEEEE. CDR3 size: 14 residues. The DNA of the CDR3 is TGTGCCAGCAGCCCAAGGACAAATTACAATGAGCAGTTCTTC. Translation: CASSPRTNYNEQFF.

The chain has TRBV5-5 and TRBJ1-6, with D possibly being TRBD1 (6 bases). V was trimmed by 2 bases and J by 7 bases, leaving 16 bases between them. The CDR3 length is 16 residues. Germline V lookup: CDR1 SGHKS, CDR2 YYEKEE (reference sequence). The CDR3 nucleotides read TGTGCCAGCAGCTTTGGGATTGACAGGCTAAATTCACCCCTCCACTTT. It specifies CASSFGIDRLNSPLHF.

The CDR3 coding sequence is TGTGCCAGCAGCTTAGTTGCGGGAGGTGGCACAGATACGCAGTATTTT. Its protein is CASSLVAGGGTDTQYF. V is TRBV11-3 and J is TRBJ2-3; TRBD2 matches 8 bases. Trimming took 1 base from V and 1 from J; bases not matched to a gene: 4. Per germline, CDR1 SGHNT and CDR2 YENEEA. This CDR3 contains 16 residues. Together with reference TRBV11-3 and TRBJ2-3, the CDR3 gives the full variable domain: EAGVVQSPRYKIIEKKQPVAFWCNPISGHNTLYWYLQNLGQGPELLIRYENEEAVDDSQLPKDRFSAERLKGVDSTLKIQPAELGDSAVYLCASSLVAGGGTDTQYFGPGTRLTVL.

This chain uses TRBV4-1 with TRBJ1-1; no clear D gene. The V gene's germline CDR1 is MGHRA and CDR2 YSYEKL. There are 15 residues in the CDR3. V lost 1 base to trimming and J lost 5 bases, with 14 bases between them. The CDR3 region is CASSQGTSTGTEAFF. In DNA, the CDR3 is TGCGCCAGCAGCCAAGGTACAAGCACGGGGACTGAAGCTTTCTTT.

The chain links TRBV7-8 to TRBJ2-5, with TRBD2 matching over 11 bases. Germline lookup yields CDR1 SGHVS and CDR2 FQNEAQ. Trimming at V came to 5 bases and at J to 0 bases, leaving 14 bases not matched to a gene. This CDR3 is 19 amino acids long. The CDR3, as DNA: TGTGCCAGCAGCGTTATTAGCGGGAGGGAATCTTGGTACCAAGAGACCCAGTACTTC. Translating it yields CASSVISGRESWYQETQYF.

This clone was detected only once. The chain uses TRBV7-9 and TRBJ2-4; 14 bases fit TRBD2. This CDR3 region has 17 residues. Germline V gene sequence: CDR1 SEHNR, CDR2 FQNEAQ (reference sequence). Germline trimming cut 3 bases from V and 0 bases from J; bases unmatched to any gene: 1. CDR3 amino acids: CASSLGLAGVAKNIQYF. The CDR3, as DNA: TGTGCCAGCAGCTTGGGACTAGCGGGAGTAGCCAAAAACATTCAGTACTTC.

V usage is TRBV6-6 and J usage is TRBJ1-1, with TRBD1 matching over 7 bases. V lost 2 bases to trimming and J lost 4 bases; unmatched junction nucleotides: 1. The germline V gene has CDR1 MNHNY and CDR2 SVGAGI (reference sequence). CDR3 size: 13 residues. The CDR3 DNA is TGTGCCAGCAGTTACCCAGGGGGCACTGAAGCTTTCTTT. It translates to CASSYPGGTEAFF.

This rearrangement joins TRBV10-2 to TRBJ2-3; the match to TRBD2 covers 10 bases. The CDR3 is made up of 15 amino acids. Losses at the gene ends were 6 bases for V and 0 bases for J; bases not matched to a gene: 3. The germline V gene has CDR1 WSHSY and CDR2 SAAADI. The CDR3 sequence: CASRRTSGSTDTQYF. The CDR3 nucleotides are TGCGCCAGCAGGCGGACTAGCGGTAGCACAGATACGCAGTATTTT.

The gene calls are TRBV27 and TRBJ2-7; perhaps TRBD2 as D (5 bases). V gave up 6 bases and J gave up 5 bases, with 14 bases separating them. This CDR3 spans 13 amino acids. CDR1 is MNHEY, CDR2 SMNVEV, per germline (reference sequence). This chain's CDR3 is CASSLGLANEQYF. In nucleotides, the CDR3 is TGTGCCAGCAGCCTTGGACTCGCGAACGAGCAGTACTTC.

The chain employs TRBV27 and TRBJ2-3; the match to TRBD2 covers 10 bases. J gave up 3 bases and V 5 bases, and 5 bases lay outside the gene matches. This CDR3 contains 15 residues. The germline V gene encodes CDR1 MNHEY and CDR2 SMNVEV (reference sequence). CDR3 bases: TGTGCCAGCAGTCTCGGACTAGCGGCAACAGATACGCAGTATTTT. Translation gives CASSLGLAATDTQYF.

The V and J genes are TRBV19 and TRBJ2-7; 9 positions agree with TRBD1. The germline gives CDR1 LNHDA, CDR2 SQIVND (reference sequence). J was trimmed by 5 bases and V by 6 bases; bases with no gene match: 11. This CDR3 is built from 15 residues. The CDR3 nucleotides are TGTGCCAGTAGCGTCGCCGGGACAGGGTACAACGAGCAGTACTTC. Translated: CASSVAGTGYNEQYF.

This chain links TRBV29-1 with TRBJ2-7, with D perhaps TRBD1 (6 bases). Trimming removed 3 bases from V and 2 bases from J, with 11 bases in between. This CDR3 is built from 13 residues. CDR1 and CDR2 from the germline V gene are SQVTM and ANQGSEA. The CDR3 reads CSVEEDRPYEQYF. CDR3 DNA: TGCAGCGTTGAGGAGGACAGACCCTACGAGCAGTACTTC.

The chain is built from TRBV19 and TRBJ2-1; 10 nucleotides agree with TRBD2. CDR3 size: 18 residues. Germline loops: CDR1 LNHDA, CDR2 SQIVND (reference sequence). J gave up 0 bases and V 6 bases, and 11 bases lay outside the gene matches. Here the CDR3 reads CASRGSGLAPSSYNEQFF. In nucleotides, the CDR3 is TGTGCCAGTAGGGGATCGGGACTAGCGCCTAGCTCCTACAATGAGCAGTTCTTC.

In its sample, this clone was seen a few times. This chain links TRBV7-9 with TRBJ2-7, with a possible D match to TRBD1 (6 bases). The V end was cut by 0 bases, the J end by 3 bases, with 9 bases between. The CDR3 covers 14 residues. Germline CDR1 and CDR2: SEHNR and FQNEAQ (reference sequence). The CDR3: CASSLAHRVYEQYF. Here the CDR3 DNA reads TGTGCCAGCAGCTTAGCCCACAGGGTCTACGAGCAGTACTTC.

J is TRBJ2-1 and V is TRBV18; 8 bases are a match to TRBD1. Germline CDR1 is KGHSH and CDR2 is LQKENI. The CDR3 sequence is 15 residues long. V shed 3 bases, J shed 10 bases, and the junction held 11 bases outside the gene matches. The CDR3 spells CASSPGGQGAKEQFF. The CDR3 nucleotides are TGTGCCAGCTCACCGGGGGGCCAGGGGGCCAAAGAGCAGTTCTTC. Full variable domain (missing parts from reference TRBV18 and TRBJ2-1): NAGVMQNPRHLVRRRGQEARLRCSPMKGHSHVYWYRQLPEEGLKFMVYLQKENIIDESGMPKERFSAEFPKEGPSILRIQQVVRGDSAAYFCASSPGGQGAKEQFFGPGTRLTVL.

The chain is built from TRBV19 and TRBJ2-7; the match to TRBD1 covers 8 bases. Germline-derived CDR1 and CDR2 are LNHDA and SQIVND (reference sequence). This CDR3 is built from 15 residues. V gave up 3 bases and J gave up 4 bases; unmatched junction bases: 8. CDR3 sequence reads: CASSILGQGAYEQYF. CDR3 coding DNA: TGTGCCAGTAGTATCCTAGGACAGGGAGCGTACGAGCAGTACTTC.

The V and J genes are TRBV6-5 and TRBJ1-1; weak D call: TRBD1 (5 bases). Trimming took 0 bases from V and 3 from J, leaving 8 bases between them. The CDR3 extends over 14 amino acids. Per the germline V gene, CDR1 is MNHEY and CDR2 is SVGAGI. The CDR3 sequence is CASSYSPGDTEAFF. The CDR3 bases are TGTGCCAGCAGTTACTCCCCGGGGGACACTGAAGCTTTCTTT.

CDR3 loop: CATSRDPGDTQYF. As DNA, the CDR3 is TGTGCCACCAGCAGAGACCCGGGGGATACGCAGTATTTT. The V and J genes are TRBV15 and TRBJ2-3, with TRBD2 as a possible D gene (5 bases). Trimming pared 0 bases from V and 6 bases from J, leaving 7 bases between. Per germline, CDR1 LNHNV and CDR2 YYDKDF (reference sequence). The CDR3 length is 13 residues.

A single count supports this clone. This chain uses TRBV7-9 with TRBJ2-2; TRBD2 is a possible D gene (5 bases). V was pared by 5 bases and J by 5 bases, with 12 bases between. This CDR3 comprises 14 residues. Germline values: CDR1 SEHNR, CDR2 FQNEAQ (reference sequence). The CDR3 loop is CASSRKRETGELFF. CDR3 DNA: TGTGCCAGCAGCCGCAAGAGGGAGACCGGGGAGCTGTTTTTT.

The rearrangement links TRBV9 to TRBJ1-6; TRBD1 matches 7 bases. Trimming cost V 4 bases and J 7 bases; bases outside gene matches: 8. The CDR3 has 15 residues. Germline loops: CDR1 SGDLS, CDR2 YYNGEE. CDR3 loop: CASSTGTVPNSPLHF. In DNA form, the CDR3 reads TGTGCCAGCAGCACTGGGACAGTGCCGAATTCACCCCTCCACTTT.

The count of this clone is one. The gene calls are TRBV3-1 (or the pseudogene TRBV3-2) and TRBJ2-7, with D perhaps TRBD2 (5 bases). Germline V gives CDR1 LGHDT, CDR2 YNNKEL (reference sequence). Trimming removed 1 base at V and 13 bases at J, with 17 bases between. The CDR3 has 13 residues. CDR3 residues: CASSQVYLGRVYF. CDR3 DNA: TGTGCCAGCAGCCAAGTATACCTAGGGAGAGTATACTTC.

This chain links TRBV28 with TRBJ2-1; 7 bases agree with TRBD2. Germline values: CDR1 MDHEN, CDR2 SYDVKM. The CDR3 covers 14 residues. The ends lost 6 bases at V and 5 bases at J; junction bases unmatched: 7. CDR3 in amino acids: CASRGFLADNEQFF. CDR3 coding DNA: TGTGCCAGCAGGGGGTTCCTAGCGGACAATGAGCAGTTCTTC.

The V gene is TRBV7-9, the J gene TRBJ2-7; 10 bases are a match to TRBD2. The V gene's germline CDR1 is SEHNR and CDR2 FQNEAQ (reference sequence). Trimming took 8 bases from V and 5 from J; bases not matched to a gene: 9. The CDR3 is 14 amino acids. The CDR3 DNA sequence: TGTGCCAGCTCGAGCCTAGCGGGAGACCACGAGCAGTACTTC. Protein sequence: CASSSLAGDHEQYF.

The chain employs TRBV10-3 and TRBJ1-3; D call uncertain. Trimming stripped 3 bases from V and 3 bases from J, with 3 bases between. The CDR3 extends over 12 amino acids. Germline CDR1 ENHRY, CDR2 SYGVKD. CDR3 in DNA: TGTGCCATCAGTGATAGTGGAAACACCATATATTTT. This sequence encodes CAISDSGNTIYF.

The chain uses TRBV5-1 and TRBJ2-1; 13 bases line up with TRBD2. In germline, CDR1 is SGHRS, CDR2 YFSETQ. With V trimmed by 4 bases and J by 8 bases, 6 bases remained unmatched. CDR3 length: 15 amino acids. In nucleotides, the CDR3 is TGCGCCAGCAGCCCGGGGACTAGCGGGGTAGATGAGCAGTTCTTC. Amino acid sequence: CASSPGTSGVDEQFF.